This T cell receptor (beta chain) was observed in a study of T-cell reconstitution after alpha-beta-depleted transplantation in children. Study results and limitations: Newly produced T cells mostly accounted for T-cell counts and diversity one year post-transplant. Surviving recipient T cells and intrathymic progenitors accounted for some patients' high TCRbeta diversity at day 60. The origin of alpha-beta T cells about two months after transplant was reportedly several hundred expanded graft clones.

This clonotype was seen many times. Its antigen is not known. The TCRbeta library was prepared with unique molecular identifiers. TCRdb processed the PCR reads anew with MiXCR; each CDR3 protein has one entry. The sample has about 300,000 distinct CDR3 sequences; around 7.3% are singletons. The sequencing here drew on peripheral blood, taken 360 days after TCRalphabeta/CD19-depleted stem cell transplant. The TCR originated in a female patient aged 2-9 years who had a stem cell transplant for Fanconi anemia, so the T cells may come from the graft donor.

The CDR3 region is CAISGRDSGSYTQYF. CDR3 nucleotides: TGTGCCATCAGTGGCCGGGACAGTGGTTCCTATACGCAGTATTTT. The rearrangement uses TRBV10-3 and TRBJ2-3, with 7 bases lining up with TRBD1. Unmatched junction bases numbered 11, after V lost 4 bases and J lost 7 bases. In germline, CDR1 is ENHRY, CDR2 SYGVKD. This CDR3 spans 15 amino acids.